This TCR beta chain was captured in a study of blood T cell repertoires in COVID-19. Sequenced by immunoSEQ multiplex PCR; TCRdb stores in-frame clones only, minus some. The table lists roughly 120,000 clones, 85% to 90% of them singletons. The V and J ends lost 5 bases and 6 bases respectively, with 7 bases between them. The CDR3 spans 11 residues. Germline lookup yields CDR1 DFQATT and CDR2 SNEGSKA (reference sequence). The chain combines TRBV20-1 with TRBJ1-4; D is ambiguous. The source material was peripheral blood. This receptor was obtained from a man aged 60 to 69 with acute or convalescent COVID-19. The CDR3 DNA follows: TGCAGTGCTCTAGCGTATGAAAAACTGTTTTTT. As protein: CSALAYEKLFF.